The sequence of this T cell receptor beta chain was determined in a study of PD-1 blockade in classical Hodgkin lymphoma. Clones were read by immunoSEQ multiplex PCR, and TCRdb kept only the in-frame ones, dropping some. The top ten clones hold 30% to 40% of a sample with 9,500 to 14,000 clones, roughly 84% of them seen once. About this clone itself: The target antigen is unknown.

Whole-study results and caveats: Patients were excluded if nivolumab began under 1 year after ASCT (the autologous transplant). Lower baseline TCR diversity marked trial partial responders and progressors.

The time point is: cycle 4 day 1 (C4D1), after more than five weeks of nivolumab. Patients all relapsed after autologous stem cell transplantation, and there was variation in brentuximab vedotin exposure. It was by magnetic negative selection that CD8+ T cells were isolated from thawed PBMCs. The CDR3 spans 13 residues. V lost 5 bases, J lost 3 bases, and 14 bases lay in between. CDR1 is GTSNPN and CDR2 is SVGIG in the germline V gene (reference sequence). This sequence joins TRBV30 and TRBJ2-7; a weak D match, TRBD1 (6 bases). The receptor's source is a human donor with classical Hodgkin lymphoma. The donor label of this sample is uncertain. Sequenced material: CD8+ T cells from blood, taken before the fourth cycle of nivolumab. This CDR3 reads CAWEGHHNYEQYF. DNA for the CDR3: TGTGCCTGGGAGGGACACCATAACTACGAGCAGTACTTC.